These 9 T cell receptor beta chains share one sample of origin, sequenced in a study of chemoradiotherapy in HPV16-positive cancers. Measured with immunoSEQ multiplex PCR; TCRdb has only the in-frame clones, and not every one. Found here are roughly 28,000 clones, 84% of them singletons; the top ten hold less than 6%. Sequenced here: blood, sampled from a patient who underwent chemoradiotherapy. Receptor source: a human donor with HPV-associated anogenital cancer.

This clone is a singleton in its sample. The chain couples TRBV4-1 to TRBJ2-5; D possibly corresponds to TRBD2 (6 bases). Trimming stripped 1 base from V and 1 base from J, with 13 bases between. The CDR3 is made up of 16 amino acids. Germline V gene sequence: CDR1 MGHRA, CDR2 YSYEKL. CDR3 in DNA: TGCGCCAGCAGCCAAGCGGCTAGCGTGTCCCAAGAGACCCAGTACTTC. Translating gives CASSQAASVSQETQYF.

This CDR3 reads CASSLDAGGGSPLHF. The CDR3 region has the DNA TGTGCCAGCAGCTTAGACGCAGGGGGCGGTTCACCCCTCCACTTT. The rearrangement uses TRBV7-8 and TRBJ1-6, with 8 bases identical to TRBD1. The germline V gene encodes CDR1 SGHVS and CDR2 FQNEAQ. The CDR3 extends over 15 amino acids. V dropped 1 base and J dropped 9; count of bases not matched to a gene: 5.

The chain combines TRBV30 with TRBJ1-2; TRBD1 is a possible D gene (6 bases). Germline assignment: CDR1 GTSNPN and CDR2 SVGIG (reference sequence). The CDR3 has 16 residues. V was clipped by 1 base and J by 0 bases, with 15 bases between them. CDR3 DNA sequence: TGTGCCTGGAGTGGAAGGGGGAGAGGCTCTAACTATGGCTACACCTTC. This sequence encodes CAWSGRGRGSNYGYTF.

The chain joins TRBV4-2 to TRBJ1-3; maybe TRBD1 (5 bases). Trimming removed 0 bases at V and 4 bases at J, with 16 bases between. CDR3 length: 17 amino acids. Looked up from germline, CDR1 is LGHNA and CDR2 is YNFKEQ. The CDR3 here is CASSQESGTGLGNTIYF. DNA for the CDR3: TGTGCCAGCAGCCAAGAAAGCGGGACGGGCCTCGGAAACACCATATATTTT.

The chain carries TRBV4-1 and TRBJ2-3; 7 bases fit TRBD1. The CDR3 has 16 residues. The trim removed 1 base at V and 4 bases at J, leaving 8 bases unmatched. The germline V gene encodes CDR1 MGHRA and CDR2 YSYEKL. The CDR3 DNA follows: TGCGCCAGCAGCCAAGGCACAGGGGACGGCGCAGATACGCAGTATTTT. Translation: CASSQGTGDGADTQYF.

This clone was detected only once. The V call is TRBV27, the J call TRBJ2-7, with no clear D. CDR3 size: 14 residues. Trimming pared 6 bases from V and 2 bases from J, leaving 14 bases between. Germline CDR1 is MNHEY and CDR2 is SMNVEV (reference sequence). This chain's CDR3 is CASRPFTSAYEQYV. Written as DNA, the CDR3 is TGTGCCAGCAGGCCTTTCACTTCGGCCTACGAGCAGTACGTC.

This clone has more than one count but fewer than ten. The genes are TRBV27 and TRBJ1-1; a possible D gene is TRBD1 (5 bases). CDR1 is MNHEY, CDR2 SMNVEV, per germline (reference sequence). V lost 5 bases and J 4 bases, leaving 11 bases between the germline ends. The length of the CDR3 is 13 residues. The CDR3 nucleotides are TGTGCCAGCAGTCCCCCTGGGGGCACTGAAGCTTTCTTT. Protein sequence: CASSPPGGTEAFF.

V is TRBV11-2 and J is TRBJ2-4; TRBD2 matches at 10 bases. There are 15 residues in the CDR3. In germline, CDR1 is SGHAT, CDR2 FQNNGV. Trimming took 5 bases from V and 6 from J; bases not matched to a gene: 7. This CDR3 reads CASSPAGGAGNIQYF. In nucleotides, the CDR3 is TGTGCCAGCAGCCCAGCGGGGGGGGCAGGAAACATTCAGTACTTC.

Concerning this clone itself: Other nucleotide sequences in the sample specify the same CDR3. This chain connects TRBV11-2 to TRBJ2-7; TRBD1 is a possible D gene (6 bases). The germline V gene encodes CDR1 SGHAT and CDR2 FQNNGV. The CDR3 length is 17 residues. Between the trimmed V and J ends, which lost 5 bases and 3 bases, there was a span of 23 bases. Here the CDR3 DNA reads TGTGCCAGCAGCAAAAAACCGGGACAAGGAATTATCTACGAGCAGTACTTC. This sequence encodes CASSKKPGQGIIYEQYF.